Below, one TCR beta chain is given with its context. The record originates from a study of cytotoxic CD8 clonotypes in ibrutinib-treated CLL. Study context: Within the patient group, ten to twelve were relapsed/refractory and approximately 16 treatment-naive, and 17 to 18 were IGHV unmutated. Responses: around 24 partial, 2 complete; after median approximately six years, roughly 15 stayed remitted, roughly 12 progressed.

V dropped 10 bases and J dropped 0; count of bases not matched to a gene: 6. CDR1 MNHNY and CDR2 SVGAGI come from the germline V gene (reference sequence). This CDR3 is 16 amino acids long. Method: immunoSEQ multiplex PCR; TCRdb's copy keeps in-frame clones and lacks some. Among some 170,000 clones listed, more than 70% were seen once. The chain carries TRBV6-6 and TRBJ2-6, with TRBD1 identical over 10 bases. The receptor's source is a human donor with chronic lymphocytic leukemia. The sample in question was PBMCs, obtained at disease progression, from a patient treated with ibrutinib. CDR3 DNA: TGTGCCACCGGGACAGGGGCTGCCTCTGGGGCCAACGTCCTGACTTTC. This codes for CATGTGAASGANVLTF.